The clone carrying this T cell receptor beta chain occurred a few times. Its target is not known. This could be a read error, since a much larger clone is one nucleotide away. These data belong to a study of blood T cells in healthy people across ages. Study results and limitations: Observed TCR beta diversity showed a strong correlation with the percentage of naive T cells as measured by flow cytometry.

For the second PCR, which ran for about 6 to 11 cycles, a sample-barcoded 5' primer and a J-beta primer mix were used. TCRdb called the 5' RACE reads again in MiXCR, with one record for every CDR3 protein. The sample shows a few hundred thousand distinct CDR3 sequences, roughly a quarter of them seen only once. Germline-derived CDR1 and CDR2 are DFQATT and SNEGSKA (reference sequence). The CDR3 covers 12 residues. V was clipped by 3 bases and J by 2 bases, with 5 bases between them. The chain employs TRBV20-1 and TRBJ1-3, with D unclear. The sample taken for sequencing was blood. This TCR came from a woman aged 70-85 years in good health. Written as DNA, the CDR3 is TGCAGTGCTAGGGGTACTGGAAACACCATATATTTT. This encodes CSARGTGNTIYF.